Listed here are 23 T cell receptor beta chains from one sample, sequenced in a study of blood T cell repertoires in COVID-19 (TCRdb year 2020). Libraries were made using the immunoSEQ multiplex PCR assay. Imported from immuneACCESS, the table was reduced by TCRdb to in-frame sequences with V and J called. These copies leave out some clones; in studies compared against another copy, an unresolved V gene accounts for under half, and the cause of the remainder is not known. In all, the sample holds 150,000 or so clones, and approximately 81% of those were seen once. The top ten clones comprise around 18% of the sample. Sequenced input: PBMCs or T cells enriched from blood (not recorded which). These receptors all stem from a man between 60 and 70 years old who had recovered from COVID-19.

J is TRBJ2-3 and V is TRBV28; D is unclear. The CDR3 consists of 14 residues. Trimming shortened V by 5 bases and J by 4 bases, and 13 bases separated the two germline ends. Germline-derived CDR1 and CDR2 are MDHEN and SYDVKM. The CDR3: CASSLDVHPDTQYF. The CDR3 DNA is TGTGCCAGCAGTCTAGACGTTCACCCAGATACGCAGTATTTT. The complete variable domain, with remaining parts taken from reference TRBV28 and TRBJ2-3, reads DVKVTQSSRYLVKRTGEKVFLECVQDMDHENMFWYRQDPGLGLRLIYFSYDVKMKEKGDIPEGYSVSREKKERFSLILESASTNQTSMYLCASSLDVHPDTQYFGPGTRLTVL.

The chain employs TRBV30 and TRBJ1-2; TRBD1 is a possible D gene (5 bases). Trimming removed 1 base at V and 2 bases at J, with 8 bases between. This CDR3 is built from 13 residues. The V gene's germline CDR1 is GTSNPN and CDR2 SVGIG (reference sequence). CDR3 protein: CAWSEQGNYGYTF. CDR3 bases: TGTGCCTGGAGTGAGCAGGGAAACTATGGCTACACCTTC.

J is TRBJ1-5 and V is TRBV6-5, with D possibly TRBD1 on 5 matching bases. The CDR3 loop spans 14 amino acids. V lost 5 bases and J 2 bases, leaving 10 bases between the germline ends. CDR1 MNHEY and CDR2 SVGAGI come from the germline V gene. DNA for the CDR3: TGTGCCAGCAGTCAGGGTGGGGGCAATCAGCCCCAGCATTTT. Amino acids: CASSQGGGNQPQHF.

The V gene is TRBV7-8, the J gene TRBJ1-2, with 7 positions matching TRBD1. V dropped 3 bases and J dropped 4; count of bases not matched to a gene: 2. The CDR3 is made up of 13 amino acids. Germline assignment: CDR1 SGHVS and CDR2 FQNEAQ. The DNA for the CDR3 is TGTGCCAGCAGCTTCCGGGACAGCTATGGCTACACCTTC. Translating gives CASSFRDSYGYTF. The full variable domain, rest sourced from reference TRBV7-8 and TRBJ1-2, is GAGVSQSPRYKVAKRGQDVALRCDPISGHVSLFWYQQALGQGPEFLTYFQNEAQLDKSGLPSDRFFAERPEGSVSTLKIQRTQQEDSAVYLCASSFRDSYGYTFGSGTRLTVV.

This clone was recorded many times. This chain links TRBV6-6 with TRBJ1-1, with D possibly being TRBD1 (5 bases). Per the germline V gene, CDR1 is MNHNY and CDR2 is SVGAGI (reference sequence). The CDR3 loop spans 17 amino acids. Trimming took 5 bases from V and 4 from J, leaving 23 bases between them. The CDR3 spells CASSLNPAVVRGTEAFF. The DNA for the CDR3 is TGTGCCAGCAGTCTCAACCCCGCGGTAGTTAGGGGCACTGAAGCTTTCTTT.

The V and J genes are TRBV7-8 and TRBJ2-2, with no clear D. The CDR3 spans 16 residues. Germline CDR1 and CDR2: SGHVS and FQNEAQ. Trimming cost V 1 base and J 1 base, with 10 bases left between them. The DNA for the CDR3 is TGTGCCAGCAGCTTAGTATCCAGGCTGAACACCGGGGAGCTGTTTTTT. Residues: CASSLVSRLNTGELFF.

The chain employs TRBV5-1 and TRBJ1-4; 9 bases are a match to TRBD1. V shed 7 bases and J 4 bases; nucleotides not matched to a gene: 8. Germline assignment: CDR1 SGHRS and CDR2 YFSETQ. The CDR3 totals 15 residues. The CDR3 bases are TGCGCCAGCCAACCAGGGACAGGGTATAATGAAAAACTGTTTTTT. This gives the protein CASQPGTGYNEKLFF.

V and J are TRBV7-3 and TRBJ2-7; TRBD1 is a possible D gene (5 bases). Germline CDR1 SGHTA, CDR2 FQGTGA. V gave up 3 bases and J gave up 2 bases, with 11 bases separating them. The CDR3 length is 14 residues. Here the CDR3 reads CASSFGALPYEQYF. In DNA form, the CDR3 reads TGTGCCAGCAGCTTTGGGGCCTTACCCTACGAGCAGTACTTC.

The chain links TRBV27 to TRBJ1-5, with 7 bases identical to TRBD1. Trimming removed 1 base from V and 2 bases from J; junction bases left unmatched: 8. CDR1 and CDR2 from the germline V gene are MNHEY and SMNVEV (reference sequence). The CDR3 length is 17 residues. In DNA, the CDR3 is TGTGCCAGCAGTTTATATAGGGGGCTTAGGGGCAATCAGCCCCAGCATTTT. It is translated as CASSLYRGLRGNQPQHF.

The chain employs TRBV4-1 and TRBJ2-5; 8 nucleotides line up with TRBD2. This CDR3 comprises 17 residues. Germline trimming cut 5 bases from V and 5 bases from J; bases unmatched to any gene: 16. CDR1 is MGHRA and CDR2 is YSYEKL in the germline V gene. The DNA of the CDR3 is TGCGCCAGCAGCTCCAGCGACGGGGGGGCGGTTGGGGAGACCCAGTACTTC. Translation gives CASSSSDGGAVGETQYF.

The chain couples TRBV5-6 to TRBJ1-2, with D possibly TRBD1 on 6 matching bases. V dropped 1 base and J dropped 3 bases, with 13 bases sitting between them. CDR3 length: 15 residues. The germline V gene has CDR1 SGHDT and CDR2 YYEEEE. Here the CDR3 reads CASSLLVGGDYGYTF. CDR3 nucleotides: TGTGCCAGCAGCTTGTTGGTAGGGGGGGACTATGGCTACACCTTC. Using reference TRBV5-6 and TRBJ1-2 for the parts outside the CDR3, the full variable domain is DAGVTQSPTHLIKTRGQQVTLRCSPKSGHDTVSWYQQALGQGPQFIFQYYEEEERQRGNFPDRFSGHQFPNYSSELNVNALLLGDSALYLCASSLLVGGDYGYTFGSGTRLTVV.

This clone was counted a single time. The rearrangement uses TRBV6-5 and TRBJ1-3; 7 bases are a match to TRBD1. The CDR3 length is 16 residues. Germline V gene sequence: CDR1 MNHEY, CDR2 SVGAGI. J gave up 0 bases and V 4 bases, and 6 bases lay outside the gene matches. The CDR3 protein is CASSWDSRSSGNTIYF. In DNA form, the CDR3 reads TGTGCCAGCAGTTGGGACAGCAGGAGCTCTGGAAACACCATATATTTT.

The chain employs TRBV7-2 and TRBJ1-3; TRBD1 agrees at 7 bases. The germline CDR1 and CDR2 sequences are SGHTA and FQGNSA. The CDR3 runs 16 residues. The V gene end was trimmed by 6 bases and the J gene end by 2 bases; junction bases not matched to a gene: 10. The CDR3 loop is CASRSPGDRAGNTIYF. CDR3 DNA sequence: TGTGCCAGCAGATCCCCCGGTGACAGGGCTGGAAACACCATATATTTT.

The rearrangement joins TRBV19 to TRBJ2-1; D possibly corresponds to TRBD1 (6 bases). The germline V gene has CDR1 LNHDA and CDR2 SQIVND (reference sequence). With 2 bases removed from V and 7 bases from J, the gap between germline ends came to 12 bases. CDR3 length equals 14 residues. The CDR3 is CASSITGPKNEQFF. Written as DNA, the CDR3 is TGTGCCAGTAGTATAACAGGGCCCAAGAATGAGCAGTTCTTC.

This chain links TRBV12-3 or TRBV12-4 with TRBJ1-5, with D perhaps TRBD1 (5 bases). The CDR3 consists of 13 residues. V dropped 5 bases and J dropped 4 bases, with 9 bases sitting between them. Here the CDR3 reads CASSVRGNQPQHF. CDR3 DNA: TGTGCCAGCAGTGTTCGGGGGAATCAGCCCCAGCATTTT.

V usage is TRBV15 and J usage is TRBJ2-5; D is perhaps TRBD2 (6 bases). V gave up 4 bases and J gave up 1 base, with 10 bases separating them. Germline V gene sequence: CDR1 LNHNV, CDR2 YYDKDF (reference sequence). This CDR3 spans 14 amino acids. The CDR3 loop reads CATSKGGGQETQYF. As DNA, the CDR3 is TGTGCCACCAGCAAGGGAGGAGGCCAAGAGACCCAGTACTTC. Variable domain in full (rest from reference TRBV15 and TRBJ2-5): DAMVIQNPRYQVTQFGKPVTLSCSQTLNHNVMYWYQQKSSQAPKLLFHYYDKDFNNEADTPDNFQSRRPNTSFCFLDIRSPGLGDTAMYLCATSKGGGQETQYFGPGTRLLVL.

This clone was observed a single time. In DNA, the CDR3 is TGTGCCAGCAGTCTCATCAGGCAGGACACTGAAGCTTTCTTT. It yields the protein CASSLIRQDTEAFF. V is TRBV28 and J is TRBJ1-1; unclear D gene. The CDR3 runs 14 residues. Germline CDR1 MDHEN, CDR2 SYDVKM. The ends were cut back, 5 bases at V and 3 bases at J, with 13 bases in the middle.

DNA for the CDR3: TGTGCCAGCAGCTTAGAACAGGGGGCAACCGGAAACACCATATATTTT. It translates to CASSLEQGATGNTIYF. V and J are TRBV7-9 and TRBJ1-3; 9 bases are shared with TRBD1. Germline CDR1 and CDR2: SEHNR and FQNEAQ (reference sequence). The CDR3 has 16 residues. The V segment lost 1 base and the J segment 4 bases; nucleotides outside the gene matches: 5.

This clone was counted many times. The genes are TRBV10-3 and TRBJ2-3, with 9 positions matching TRBD2. There are 18 residues in the CDR3. Germline V CDR1 and CDR2: ENHRY, SYGVKD. J was trimmed by 5 bases and V by 0 bases; bases with no gene match: 12. The CDR3 sequence is CAISESRGSSGTKDTQYF. Here the CDR3 DNA reads TGTGCCATCAGTGAGTCGAGAGGCTCTAGCGGGACTAAAGATACGCAGTATTTT.

The rearrangement links TRBV4-2 to TRBJ1-6, with 10 nucleotides matching TRBD1. The CDR3 spans 14 residues. Trimming took 4 bases from V and 9 from J; bases not matched to a gene: 3. Germline V CDR1 and CDR2: LGHNA, YNFKEQ. DNA of the CDR3: TGTGCCAGCAGCCTTGACAGGGGGCTTTCACCCCTCCACTTT. Its translation: CASSLDRGLSPLHF.

This sequence joins TRBV30 and TRBJ1-2, with D maybe TRBD1 (5 bases). Trimming left V 4 bases short and J 8 bases short, with 17 bases between. The CDR3 runs to 13 residues. Germline V gene sequence: CDR1 GTSNPN, CDR2 SVGIG (reference sequence). The DNA of the CDR3 is TGTGCCTGGAACCCCTCGCGGGACGCAGGCTACACCTTC. Translated, it gives CAWNPSRDAGYTF.

This clone appeared a single time. This chain links TRBV2 with TRBJ2-5, with D maybe TRBD2 (5 bases). V was cut by 3 bases and J by 5 bases, with 13 bases left in between. CDR1 SNHLY and CDR2 FYNNEI come from the germline V gene. This CDR3 has 14 residues. The CDR3 coding sequence is TGTGCCAGCAGTGAGGGGAGTGGTGCCGAGACCCAGTACTTC. As protein: CASSEGSGAETQYF.

The rearrangement joins TRBV6-2 or TRBV6-3 to TRBJ2-3, with TRBD2 identical over 9 bases. The CDR3 length is 18 residues. J gave up 2 bases and V 2 bases, and 11 bases lay outside the gene matches. Germline-derived CDR1 and CDR2 are MNHEY and SVGEGT. The CDR3 nucleotides read TGTGCCAGCAGTTACGGTGGTGTTAGCGGGGGTTACACAGATACGCAGTATTTT. This translates into CASSYGGVSGGYTDTQYF.